The T cell receptor beta chain under discussion was sequenced for a study of blood T cell repertoires in COVID-19. There are 18 residues in the CDR3. CDR1 SGHTA and CDR2 FQGNSA come from the germline V gene. V was cut by 1 base and J by 2 bases, with 21 bases left in between. The table came from immunoSEQ multiplex PCR; TCRdb's copy has only in-frame clones and leaves some out. The repertoire holds about 220,000 clones, with 70% to 85% as singletons. The chain links TRBV7-2 to TRBJ2-7; weak D call: TRBD1 (7 bases). Sequencing was done on a sample of PBMCs or T cells enriched from blood (not recorded which). This clonotype was sampled from an older woman who had recovered from COVID-19. CDR3 sequence reads: CASSLGGAGQVRPYEQYF. For the CDR3, the DNA is TGTGCCAGCAGCTTAGGGGGGGCTGGACAGGTGAGACCCTACGAGCAGTACTTC.